The clone carrying this T cell receptor (beta chain) appeared a single time. This record comes from a study of blood T cell repertoires in COVID-19. Study-wide context: From the United States, Italy and Spain came samples of acute and convalescent COVID-19. The cDNA or gDNA used as material had been derived from T cells, B-cell-depleted T cells, or PBMCs.

Per the original methods: Amplifying reference gene primers gave estimates of nucleated cell counts. This table comes from immunoSEQ multiplex PCR, and its TCRdb copy is limited to in-frame clones, with some not included. The V and J calls and clone size are taken from that table; D and trimming were inferred from the DNA. The data show roughly 340,000 clones, about nine tenths seen once. Followed longitudinally, the Seattle patients had been enrolled during active infection. The CDR3 is 16 residues long. Germline assignment: CDR1 SGHRS and CDR2 YFSETQ. J gave up 4 bases and V 0 bases, and 4 bases lay outside the gene matches.

The sample consisted of peripheral blood. This clonotype was obtained from an older woman with COVID-19, enrolled during active disease. This chain joins TRBV5-1 and TRBJ1-5; 10 nucleotides match TRBD1. The chain's CDR3 is CASSLGGQGLNQPQHF. Here the CDR3 DNA reads TGCGCCAGCAGCTTGGGGGGACAGGGGCTGAATCAGCCCCAGCATTTT.